These 25 T cell receptor beta chains originate from one sample sequenced in a study of human T cells and chemical hapten exposure. Each CDR3 protein gets one entry after TCRdb re-called the RACE reads with MiXCR. The table shows 120,000 or so distinct CDR3 sequences, with less than 15% occurring only once. Time point described: pre-sensitization, week 0. As to treatment: therapeutic diphenylcyclopropenone sensitization with weekly scalp DPC. This material consisted of whole blood, taken in connection with sensitization to the hapten diphenylcyclopropenone (DPC). These receptors were collected from a woman aged 18-35 years with alopecia areata. Some clones in this sample may be carry-over from other donors' samples.

In this sample, this clonotype turned up a few times. The rearrangement uses TRBV4-3 and TRBJ2-1; 9 nucleotides align to TRBD1. Germline CDR1 reads LGHNA; CDR2 reads YSLEER. The CDR3 is 16 residues long. After removal of 1 base from V and 8 bases from J, the junction contained 9 bases not matched to a gene. CDR3 amino acids: CASSQAPGQGGYEQFF. As DNA, the CDR3 is TGCGCCAGCAGCCAAGCCCCGGGACAGGGAGGATATGAGCAGTTCTTC.

In its sample, this clonotype was seen many times. The chain combines TRBV18 with TRBJ2-7; D might be TRBD1 (6 bases). The CDR3 runs 15 residues. In germline, CDR1 is KGHSH, CDR2 LQKENI. Trimming cost V 1 base and J 6 bases, with 16 bases left between them. CDR3 nucleotides: TGTGCCAGCTCACCACTCGGCCAGGACAGCCCCGAGCAGTACTTC. Protein product: CASSPLGQDSPEQYF.

The genes are TRBV20-1 and TRBJ1-2; TRBD1 is a possible D gene (5 bases). The length of the CDR3 is 15 residues. Germline CDR1 and CDR2: DFQATT and SNEGSKA (reference sequence). V shed 3 bases and J shed 4 bases, with 18 bases lying between them. The CDR3 coding sequence is TGCAGTGCTAGCCCCCGATCAGGGAACAGCTATGGCTACACCTTC. Amino acid sequence: CSASPRSGNSYGYTF.

In this sample, this clonotype turned up many times. V is TRBV7-9 and J is TRBJ1-1; D may be TRBD1 (6 bases). The CDR3 runs 17 residues. Trimming took off 0 bases at V and 1 base at J, with 15 bases between the two ends. Per germline, CDR1 SEHNR and CDR2 FQNEAQ (reference sequence). The CDR3 region is CASSLAPHREGNTEAFF. The CDR3 nucleotides read TGTGCCAGCAGCTTAGCCCCCCACAGGGAGGGGAACACTGAAGCTTTCTTT.

This clonotype came up many times. J is TRBJ1-4 and V is TRBV11-2; 10 bases agree with TRBD1. Unmatched junction bases numbered 2, after V lost 4 bases and J lost 6 bases. The CDR3 is made up of 14 amino acids. Germline loops: CDR1 SGHAT, CDR2 FQNNGV. This CDR3 reads CASSYGTGDEKLFF. The CDR3 region has the DNA TGTGCCAGCAGCTACGGGACAGGGGATGAAAAACTGTTTTTT.

This clonotype was seen more than once but under ten times. The rearrangement uses TRBV2 and TRBJ1-2, with a tentative D call TRBD1 (6 bases). V lost 5 bases to trimming and J lost 2 bases, with 15 bases between them. Looked up from germline, CDR1 is SNHLY and CDR2 is FYNNEI. The CDR3 sequence is 15 residues long. CDR3 loop: CASSQKTGLNYGYTF. As DNA, the CDR3 is TGTGCCAGCAGTCAGAAGACAGGCCTAAACTATGGCTACACCTTC.

The chain is built from TRBV5-1 and TRBJ1-4; no reliable D call. Germline CDR1 and CDR2: SGHRS and YFSETQ. V lost 2 bases, J lost 4 bases, and 3 bases lay in between. The CDR3 runs to 12 residues. CDR3 amino acids: CASSFNNEKLFF. The DNA of the CDR3 is TGCGCCAGCAGCTTCAATAATGAAAAACTGTTTTTT.

This clonotype was recorded a few times. The CDR3 here is CSGQSSYNEQFF. As DNA, the CDR3 is TGCAGCGGACAGTCCTCCTACAATGAGCAGTTCTTC. The rearrangement uses TRBV29-1 and TRBJ2-1; tentatively, D is TRBD1 (5 bases). The length of the CDR3 is 12 residues. V was shortened by 7 bases and J by 0 bases, with 7 bases between the two germline ends. CDR1 SQVTM and CDR2 ANQGSEA come from the germline V gene.

This clonotype was counted ten times or more. The rearrangement links TRBV20-1 to TRBJ1-6; unclear D gene. This CDR3 comprises 12 residues. Germline-derived CDR1 and CDR2 are DFQATT and SNEGSKA (reference sequence). V lost 3 bases, J lost 9 bases, and 9 bases lay in between. The CDR3 nucleotides are TGCAGTGCTAGCTGGTACAGTTCACCCCTCCACTTT. Protein: CSASWYSSPLHF.

This chain uses TRBV28 with TRBJ1-2, with unresolved D. Trimming cost V 8 bases and J 1 base, with 23 bases left between them. The V gene's germline CDR1 is MDHEN and CDR2 SYDVKM. The CDR3 has 17 residues. CDR3: CASSNPVETKINYGYTF. The CDR3 nucleotides are TGTGCCAGCTCTAACCCCGTTGAGACAAAAATTAACTATGGCTACACCTTC.

In its sample, this clonotype was seen a few times. This rearrangement joins TRBV12-3 or TRBV12-4 to TRBJ2-3; 13 bases map to TRBD2. Unmatched junction bases numbered 6, after V lost 2 bases and J lost 1 base. The CDR3 totals 18 residues. The CDR3 reads CASSLILTSGGRTDTQYF. DNA for the CDR3: TGTGCCAGCAGTTTAATCCTGACTAGCGGGGGGCGCACAGATACGCAGTATTTT.

This clonotype was counted a few times. The V gene is TRBV7-9, the J gene TRBJ1-4; maybe TRBD1 (5 bases). The germline V and J ends were trimmed by 5 bases and 2 bases, with 18 bases remaining between them. The CDR3 runs to 17 residues. The germline CDR1 and CDR2 sequences are SEHNR and FQNEAQ (reference sequence). The CDR3 sequence: CASSGGGGSETNEKLFF. CDR3 bases: TGTGCCAGCAGCGGAGGTGGGGGGAGTGAGACTAATGAAAAACTGTTTTTT.

This clonotype has a handful of counts. The rearrangement links TRBV7-2 to TRBJ1-6, with 7 bases lining up with TRBD1. Germline trimming cut 5 bases from V and 5 bases from J; bases unmatched to any gene: 9. CDR3 length: 16 amino acids. The germline V gene encodes CDR1 SGHTA and CDR2 FQGNSA. The CDR3 nucleotides are TGTGCCAGCAGCCCTCAGAGACAGGGCCATAATTCACCCCTCCACTTT. Protein sequence: CASSPQRQGHNSPLHF. Together with reference TRBV7-2 and TRBJ1-6, the CDR3 gives the full variable domain: GAGVSQSPSNKVTEKGKDVELRCDPISGHTALYWYRQSLGQGLEFLIYFQGNSAPDKSGLPSDRFSAERTGGSVSTLTIQRTQQEDSAVYLCASSPQRQGHNSPLHFGNGTRLTVT.

In its sample, this clonotype was seen many times. The chain couples TRBV18 to TRBJ2-7, with no clear D. The CDR3 contains 13 residues. Germline CDR1 KGHSH, CDR2 LQKENI. V was trimmed by 6 bases and J by 4 bases, leaving 13 bases between them. The CDR3 here is CASSYASSYEQYF. For the CDR3, the DNA is TGTGCCAGCTCCTACGCCTCGTCGTACGAGCAGTACTTC.

The chain carries TRBV11-3 and TRBJ2-1, with 7 positions matching TRBD1. Germline loops: CDR1 SGHNT, CDR2 YENEEA. The CDR3 is 15 residues long. V lost 4 bases to trimming and J lost 5 bases; unmatched junction nucleotides: 8. CDR3 in amino acids: CASSSKGQINNEQFF. CDR3 coding DNA: TGTGCCAGCAGCTCGAAGGGACAGATAAACAATGAGCAGTTCTTC.

The CDR3, as DNA: TGCGCCAGCAGCTTGGCTCCACAGACAGCCATGAACACTGAAGCTTTCTTT. This sequence encodes CASSLAPQTAMNTEAFF. This chain joins TRBV5-1 and TRBJ1-1, with a weak D call TRBD1 (5 bases). V was trimmed by 0 bases and J by 0 bases, leaving 15 bases between them. CDR3 length equals 17 residues. Germline V gene lookup returns CDR1 SGHRS and CDR2 YFSETQ.

A few counts support this clonotype. This chain links TRBV11-1 with TRBJ2-1, with TRBD1 matching over 7 bases. J gave up 4 bases and V 7 bases, and 4 bases lay outside the gene matches. Germline V gene data show CDR1 as SGHAT and CDR2 as FQDESV (reference sequence). This CDR3 contains 13 residues. CDR3 amino acids: CASTGTAYNEQFF. CDR3 bases: TGTGCCAGCACGGGGACAGCATACAATGAGCAGTTCTTC.

The table lists this clonotype with a few counts. The genes are TRBV7-9 and TRBJ2-6, with D uncertain. Germline CDR1 is SEHNR and CDR2 is FQNEAQ (reference sequence). V was cut by 5 bases and J by 0 bases, with 8 bases left in between. This CDR3 spans 15 amino acids. CDR3 sequence: CASSERGSGANVLTF. The CDR3 nucleotides are TGTGCCAGCAGCGAGCGAGGCTCTGGGGCCAACGTCCTGACTTTC.

The sample holds a few counts of this clonotype. V usage is TRBV29-1 and J usage is TRBJ2-6; D possibly corresponds to TRBD2 (6 bases). The germline V gene has CDR1 SQVTM and CDR2 ANQGSEA. The CDR3 contains 13 residues. Trimming removed 6 bases at V and 1 base at J, with 7 bases between. The CDR3 loop is CSVEGSGANVLTF. CDR3 nucleotides: TGCAGCGTGGAGGGGTCTGGGGCCAACGTCCTGACTTTC.

There are a few counts of this clonotype. J is TRBJ2-5 and V is TRBV20-1; D is perhaps TRBD2 (5 bases). Germline CDR1 is DFQATT and CDR2 is SNEGSKA (reference sequence). The CDR3 totals 16 residues. V shed 3 bases and J shed 4 bases, with 21 bases lying between them. Here the CDR3 DNA reads TGCAGTGCTAGCTTCGCGGGTAGCGAGTCAGGAGAGACCCAGTACTTC. Encoded protein: CSASFAGSESGETQYF.

This chain joins TRBV30 and TRBJ2-1; the D is unclear. Trimming pared 3 bases from V and 4 bases from J, leaving 7 bases between. The CDR3 extends over 12 amino acids. Germline V lookup: CDR1 GTSNPN, CDR2 SVGIG (reference sequence). The CDR3 DNA sequence: TGTGCCTGGAGGGGCCGTTACAATGAGCAGTTCTTC. Translated: CAWRGRYNEQFF.

This clonotype was observed many times. V usage is TRBV9 and J usage is TRBJ1-5; tentatively, D is TRBD1 (5 bases). The V gene's germline CDR1 is SGDLS and CDR2 YYNGEE. V lost 4 bases and J lost 0, with 11 bases in between. The CDR3 is 15 amino acids. For the CDR3, the DNA is TGTGCCAGCAGCCCTCAGGGCAATAGCAATCAGCCCCAGCATTTT. This gives the protein CASSPQGNSNQPQHF.

The genes are TRBV21-1 and TRBJ1-6; no check of the table's D call, TRBD1, against the DNA was made. TRBV21-1 is given as a pseudogene. There are 19 residues in the CDR3. The CDR3 loop reads CASSKRRQGLISRHSPLHF. The CDR3 DNA reads as TGTGCCAGCAGCAAACGACGACAGGGGCTTATAAGCAGGCATTCACCCCTCCACTTT.

This clonotype was seen a few times. The chain is built from TRBV5-1 and TRBJ2-5; D is unclear. Trimming stripped 3 bases from V and 2 bases from J, with 11 bases between. This CDR3 contains 14 residues. Germline assignment: CDR1 SGHRS and CDR2 YFSETQ. CDR3 loop: CASSYIDRQETQYF. The CDR3 DNA follows: TGCGCCAGCAGCTACATAGACCGTCAAGAGACCCAGTACTTC.

This clonotype was seen a handful of times. The rearrangement links TRBV27 to TRBJ2-3, with D possibly being TRBD1 or TRBD2 (6 bases each). CDR1 MNHEY and CDR2 SMNVEV come from the germline V gene (reference sequence). Deletions cut 7 bases from V and 1 base from J, with 18 bases between. This CDR3 region has 16 residues. The CDR3 DNA follows: TGTGCCAGCATCCAAAGGTTGGGGGGCGGCACAGATACGCAGTATTTT. This codes for CASIQRLGGGTDTQYF.